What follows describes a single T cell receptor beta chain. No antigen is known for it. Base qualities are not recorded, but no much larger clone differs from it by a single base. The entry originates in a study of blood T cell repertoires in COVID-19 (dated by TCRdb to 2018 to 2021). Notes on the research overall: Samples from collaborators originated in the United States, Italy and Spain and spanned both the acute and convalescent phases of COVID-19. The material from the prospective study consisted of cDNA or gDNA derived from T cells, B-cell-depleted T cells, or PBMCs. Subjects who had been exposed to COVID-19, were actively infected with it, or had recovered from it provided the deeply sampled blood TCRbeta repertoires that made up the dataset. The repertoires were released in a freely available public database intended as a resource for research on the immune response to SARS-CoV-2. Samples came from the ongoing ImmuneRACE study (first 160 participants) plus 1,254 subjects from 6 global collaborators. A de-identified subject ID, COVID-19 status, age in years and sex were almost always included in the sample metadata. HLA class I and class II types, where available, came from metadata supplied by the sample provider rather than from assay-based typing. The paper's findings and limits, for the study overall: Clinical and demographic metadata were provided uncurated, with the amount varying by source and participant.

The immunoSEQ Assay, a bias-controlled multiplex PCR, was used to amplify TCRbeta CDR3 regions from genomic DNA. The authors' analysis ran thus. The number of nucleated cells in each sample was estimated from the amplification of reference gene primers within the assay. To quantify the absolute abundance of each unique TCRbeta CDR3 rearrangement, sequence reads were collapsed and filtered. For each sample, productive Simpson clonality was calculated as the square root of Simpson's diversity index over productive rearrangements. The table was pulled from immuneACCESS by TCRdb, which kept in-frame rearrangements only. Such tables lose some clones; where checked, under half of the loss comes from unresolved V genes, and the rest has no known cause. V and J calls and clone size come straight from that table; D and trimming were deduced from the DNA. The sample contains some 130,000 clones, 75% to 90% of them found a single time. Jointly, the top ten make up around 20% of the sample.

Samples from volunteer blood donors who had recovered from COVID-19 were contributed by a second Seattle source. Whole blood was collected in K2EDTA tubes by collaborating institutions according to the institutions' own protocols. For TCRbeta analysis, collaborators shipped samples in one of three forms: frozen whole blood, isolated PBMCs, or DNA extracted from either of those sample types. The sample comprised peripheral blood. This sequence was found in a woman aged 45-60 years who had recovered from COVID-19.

The nucleotides are TGCGCCAGCAGGGAGGACAGGGTCTACGAGCAGTACTTC. Its product reads: CASREDRVYEQYF. The rearrangement combines TRBV10-2 with TRBJ2-7, with TRBD1 matching 8 junction bases. At the junction V is shortened by 6 bases and J by 3 bases; bases outside the gene matches: 4. In the germline V gene, CDR1 corresponds to WSHSY and CDR2 to SAAADI. The CDR3 runs 13 residues from the cysteine to the phenylalanine. The retained sequence is limited to the CDR3, 39 bases, with the frame set at the first base.